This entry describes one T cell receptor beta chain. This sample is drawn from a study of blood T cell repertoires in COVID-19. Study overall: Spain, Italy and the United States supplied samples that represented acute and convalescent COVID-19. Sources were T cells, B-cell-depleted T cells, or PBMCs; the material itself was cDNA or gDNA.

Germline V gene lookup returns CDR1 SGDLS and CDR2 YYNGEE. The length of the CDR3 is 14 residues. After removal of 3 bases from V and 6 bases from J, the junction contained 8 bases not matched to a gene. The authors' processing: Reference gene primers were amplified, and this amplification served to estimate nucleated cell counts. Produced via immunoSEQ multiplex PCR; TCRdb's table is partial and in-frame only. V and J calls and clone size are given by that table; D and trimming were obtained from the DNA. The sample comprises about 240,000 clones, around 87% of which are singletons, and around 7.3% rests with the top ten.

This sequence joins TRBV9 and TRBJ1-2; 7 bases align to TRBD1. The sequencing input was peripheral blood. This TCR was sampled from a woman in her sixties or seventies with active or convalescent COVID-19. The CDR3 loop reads CASSGSYRGDGYTF. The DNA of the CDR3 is TGTGCCAGCAGCGGATCCTACAGGGGTGATGGCTACACCTTC.